These 24 T cell receptor beta chains were all obtained from the same sample, sequenced in a study of tumor-infiltrating lymphocytes in primary liver carcinoma. Reverse transcription of approximately 0.55 ug total RNA with a constant-region primer produced TCR beta cDNA. ARM-PCR, slightly modified, supplied the TCR beta libraries through three nested multiplex PCR rounds. Amplification in the first two PCR rounds was performed using TRBV1-TRBV30 forward primers and a C-beta reverse primer for roughly 10 cycles each. Using its own MiXCR run on the multiplex PCR reads, TCRdb lists one record per CDR3 protein. The repertoire has 300,000 to 350,000 distinct CDR3 sequences, approximately 54% of them found once; the top ten carry about 18%. Unsorted whole blood served as the source of blood RNA, and germline DNA was extracted as well. The material sequenced was peripheral blood. These TCRs come from a woman aged 30 to 39 with primary liver carcinoma and hepatitis B virus infection.

This clonotype was counted at least ten times. The chain uses TRBV10-3 and TRBJ1-1, with a weak D call TRBD1 (5 bases). CDR1 is ENHRY, CDR2 SYGVKD, per germline. V was pared by 5 bases and J by 4 bases, with 11 bases between. The CDR3 is 13 residues long. The CDR3 protein is CAISYDRATEAFF. DNA of the CDR3: TGTGCCATCAGTTATGACAGAGCCACTGAAGCTTTCTTT.

Note on this clonotype: This may stem from a read error, because a much larger clone lies one nucleotide away. The chain links TRBV4-3 to TRBJ2-6; TRBD1 matches at 8 bases. The CDR3 is 18 amino acids. Germline CDR1 reads LGHNA; CDR2 reads YSLEER. The CDR3 is CASSRTVQGGSGPNVLTF. The CDR3 DNA follows: TGCGCCAGCAGCCGAACTGTACAGGGGGGATCTGGGCCCAACGTCCTGACTTTC.

A note on this clonotype: A much more abundant neighbour one base away suggests this may be a read error. The chain joins TRBV4-3 to TRBJ2-1, with TRBD1 matching 9 bases. The CDR3 is 13 residues long. Germline V gene lookup returns CDR1 LGHNA and CDR2 YSLEER. CDR3 nucleotides: TGCGCCAGCAGCTCCGGGACAGGGTATGAGGAGTTCTTC. Translation: CASSSGTGYEEFF.

As to this clonotype: This could be a read error, since a much larger clone is one nucleotide away. This CDR3 is missing its conserved last phenylalanine or tryptophan, likely due to a read error. The chain is built from TRBV12-3 or TRBV12-4 and TRBJ2-2; 13 positions match TRBD2. This CDR3 has 17 residues. V lost 5 bases and J lost 5; bases outside the gene matches: 8. The DNA of the CDR3 is TGTGCCAGCAGTCTCCTCCCGGGACTAGCGGGAACCGGGGAGCTGTTTTCT. Residues: CASSLLPGLAGTGELFS.

The genes are TRBV11-3 and TRBJ2-1; D might be TRBD2 (6 bases). Between the trimmed V and J ends, which lost 10 bases and 9 bases, there was a span of 19 bases. This CDR3 is built from 13 residues. Germline V CDR1 and CDR2: SGHNT, YENEEA. CDR3: CANGFVLGGEQFF. In DNA, the CDR3 is TGTGCCAACGGCTTTGTCCTGGGGGGTGAGCAGTTCTTC.

The chain uses TRBV28 and TRBJ2-1; D ambiguous. The V end was cut by 5 bases, the J end by 8 bases, with 10 bases between. In germline, CDR1 is MDHEN, CDR2 SYDVKM. This CDR3 has 12 amino acids. The CDR3 region has the DNA TGTGCCAGCAGTCGGTTTGCGTATGAGCAGTTCTTC. Encoded protein: CASSRFAYEQFF.

For this clonotype: A much more abundant neighbour one base away suggests this may be a read error. The conserved phenylalanine or tryptophan is not found at the CDR3 terminus, so this likely reflects a read error. This rearrangement joins TRBV12-3 or TRBV12-4 to TRBJ1-1; the D is unclear. The CDR3 loop spans 13 amino acids. The V end lost 3 bases, the J end lost 5 bases, and 10 bases lay between the germline ends. Here the CDR3 reads CASSFAWGTEAFS. The CDR3 DNA follows: TGTGCCAGCAGTTTCGCTTGGGGTACTGAAGCTTTCTCT.

The V gene is TRBV5-1, the J gene TRBJ2-5; weak D call: TRBD2 (6 bases). V gave up 4 bases and J gave up 5 bases, with 18 bases separating them. Germline V gives CDR1 SGHRS, CDR2 YFSETQ. The CDR3 extends over 15 amino acids. The CDR3 loop is CASSVNGSLWETQYF. The CDR3 coding sequence is TGCGCCAGCAGCGTTAACGGGAGTTTGTGGGAGACCCAGTACTTC.

On this clonotype itself: At one boundary the junction diverges from the germline segment, which might be a read error. The gene calls are TRBV4-1 and TRBJ1-4; a possible D gene is TRBD1 (5 bases). Germline V gene lookup returns CDR1 MGHRA and CDR2 YSYEKL. The CDR3 is 13 amino acids. The CDR3 region is CASSQGVVRKLFF. The CDR3 DNA reads as TGCGCCAGCAGCCAGGGGGTGGTGCGAAAACTCTTTTTT.

As to this clonotype: It may be a read error: a sequence one base away is much more abundant. The chain combines TRBV12-3 or TRBV12-4 with TRBJ2-3; a possible D gene is TRBD2 (6 bases). V lost 5 bases to trimming and J lost 10 bases, with 16 bases between them. This CDR3 is 13 amino acids long. The CDR3 region is CASSPPGLDAQYF. CDR3 bases: TGTGCCAGCAGTCCCCCGGGACTGGATGCGCAGTATTTT.

This chain links TRBV6-5 with TRBJ2-7, with 8 bases lining up with TRBD2. CDR1 and CDR2 (germline): MNHEY, SVGAGI. The CDR3 has 15 amino acids. J was trimmed by 2 bases and V by 5 bases; bases with no gene match: 8. The CDR3 reads CASSKKLAETYEQYF. The CDR3 nucleotides are TGTGCCAGCAGTAAAAAACTAGCGGAAACCTACGAGCAGTACTTC.

This clonotype was counted at least ten times. This chain links TRBV6-4 with TRBJ2-7; perhaps D is TRBD1 or TRBD2 (5 bases each). Germline CDR1 is MRHNA and CDR2 is SNTAGT. The CDR3 loop spans 13 amino acids. The V gene lost 3 bases and the J gene lost 3 bases, with 9 bases spanning the gap. CDR3 bases: TGTGCCAGCAGTGAGGGACCGAGCTACGAGCAGTACTTC. Amino acids: CASSEGPSYEQYF.

This chain links TRBV6-5 with TRBJ2-5, with a tentative D call TRBD1 (6 bases). The CDR3 loop spans 14 amino acids. The V end lost 6 bases, the J end lost 1 base, and 12 bases lay between the germline ends. CDR1 and CDR2 from the germline V gene are MNHEY and SVGAGI. The CDR3 loop reads CASSHPGAQETQYF. Written as DNA, the CDR3 is TGTGCCAGCAGCCACCCAGGGGCCCAAGAGACCCAGTACTTC.

As for this clonotype: The CDR3 carries no conserved terminal phenylalanine or tryptophan, so it likely arises from a read error. CDR3: CSVVRAYYEQFL. The DNA for the CDR3 is TGCAGCGTTGTGCGGGCGTACTATGAGCAGTTCCTC. This chain connects TRBV29-1 to TRBJ2-1, with a tentative D call TRBD2 (5 bases). CDR3 length: 12 amino acids. Trimming shortened V by 4 bases and J by 8 bases, and 12 bases separated the two germline ends. Germline values: CDR1 SQVTM, CDR2 ANQGSEA.

As regards this clonotype: The junction departs from the called germline gene at one end, perhaps through a read error. The CDR3 nucleotides are TGTGTCAGCAGCTCGTTTTCGGGGCTTAGCTCCTACGAGCAGTACTTC. Translated, it gives CVSSSFSGLSSYEQYF. The V and J genes are TRBV5-4 and TRBJ2-7; D may correspond to TRBD1 or TRBD2 (5 bases each). Germline V gives CDR1 SGHNT, CDR2 YYREEE (reference sequence). This CDR3 comprises 16 residues.

This clonotype was detected ten times or more. V usage is TRBV11-2 and J usage is TRBJ2-1, with no clear D. CDR3 length: 13 amino acids. CDR1 is SGHAT, CDR2 FQNNGV, per germline. Trimming removed 5 bases from V and 1 base from J, with 6 bases in between. The CDR3 region is CASSRVSYNEQFF. In DNA form, the CDR3 reads TGTGCCAGCAGCCGGGTGTCCTACAATGAGCAGTTCTTC. Together with reference TRBV11-2 and TRBJ2-1, the CDR3 gives the full variable domain: EAGVAQSPRYKIIEKRQSVAFWCNPISGHATLYWYQQILGQGPKLLIQFQNNGVVDDSQLPKDRFSAERLKGVDSTLKIQPAKLEDSAVYLCASSRVSYNEQFFGPGTRLTVL.

In the case of this clonotype: The germline gene is not matched at one end of the junction; a read error may be the cause. The genes are TRBV12-3 or TRBV12-4 and TRBJ2-3; 9 bases map to TRBD1. The CDR3 totals 14 residues. The CDR3 sequence: CTSSRDRESDTQYF. The CDR3 DNA follows: TGTACCAGCAGCCGGGACAGGGAATCAGATACGCAGTATTTT.

Details on this clonotype: At one boundary the junction diverges from the germline segment, which might be a read error. The CDR3 nucleotides are TGTGCCAGCAGTTACGGGCCTTATAACTATGGCTACATCTTC. It is translated as CASSYGPYNYGYIF. The V and J genes are TRBV6-6 and TRBJ1-2; D unclear. The CDR3 consists of 14 residues. Germline CDR1 MNHNY, CDR2 SVGAGI (reference sequence).

V and J are TRBV28 and TRBJ1-2; D may be TRBD1 (5 bases). The CDR3 totals 14 residues. CDR1 and CDR2 (germline): MDHEN, SYDVKM. V lost 5 bases and J 6 bases, leaving 16 bases between the germline ends. The DNA of the CDR3 is TGTGCCAGCAGTAGCGACAGAGCTAGAGATGGCTACACCTTC. It is translated as CASSSDRARDGYTF.

Remarks on this clonotype: In this CDR3 the conserved last residue, phenylalanine or tryptophan, is missing, so a read error is likely. V gene TRBV6-5 combines with J gene TRBJ2-2; no firm D call. The CDR3 is made up of 15 amino acids. Trimming stripped 6 bases from V and 2 bases from J, with 13 bases between. Germline V lookup: CDR1 MNHEY, CDR2 SVGAGI. The CDR3 protein is CASSPAAFNTGELFI. The CDR3 DNA follows: TGTGCCAGCAGCCCCGCCGCTTTTAACACCGGGGAGCTGTTTATT.

Concerning this clonotype itself: Just one base apart from a much larger clone, this may be a read error. This chain joins TRBV29-1 and TRBJ2-3; either TRBD1 or TRBD2 may supply D (5 bases each). The CDR3 has 14 residues. Germline V gene lookup returns CDR1 SQVTM and CDR2 ANQGSEA. The V end was cut by 4 bases, the J end by 5 bases, with 16 bases between. The CDR3 sequence: CSVVMHGGIDTQYF. CDR3 nucleotide sequence: TGCAGCGTTGTGATGCATGGGGGAATAGATACGCAGTATTTT.

For this clonotype: A read error is possible here, since a much larger clone lies one base away. The genes are TRBV6-2 or TRBV6-3 and TRBJ2-1, with D maybe TRBD1 (5 bases). The CDR3 loop spans 16 amino acids. Germline V gene lookup returns CDR1 MNHEY and CDR2 SVGEGT. CDR3 nucleotide sequence: TGTGCCAGCAGTTACGGCGCAGCAGGGTCCTACGATGAGCAGTTCTTC. Amino acid sequence: CASSYGAAGSYDEQFF.

This clonotype turned up a few times. The chain links TRBV5-6 to TRBJ1-1; D is unclear. This CDR3 has 14 amino acids. V was shortened by 2 bases and J by 6 bases, with 14 bases between the two germline ends. In germline, CDR1 is SGHDT, CDR2 YYEEEE. The CDR3 DNA reads TGTGCCAGCAGCTTAAGAGGGCAGAGCGCTGAAGCTTTCTTT. This sequence encodes CASSLRGQSAEAFF.

The chain combines TRBV28 with TRBJ2-6; D may be TRBD2 (5 bases). Germline CDR1 is MDHEN and CDR2 is SYDVKM. CDR3 length: 19 amino acids. V lost 4 bases and J lost 0, with 19 bases in between. The CDR3, as DNA: TGTGCCAGCAGTTCCAGGACTGCAAGTTGGCGCTCTGGGGCCAACGTCCTGACTTTC. Its protein product is CASSSRTASWRSGANVLTF. Supplemented by reference TRBV28 and TRBJ2-6, the full variable domain reads DVKVTQSSRYLVKRTGEKVFLECVQDMDHENMFWYRQDPGLGLRLIYFSYDVKMKEKGDIPEGYSVSREKKERFSLILESASTNQTSMYLCASSSRTASWRSGANVLTFGAGSRLTVL.